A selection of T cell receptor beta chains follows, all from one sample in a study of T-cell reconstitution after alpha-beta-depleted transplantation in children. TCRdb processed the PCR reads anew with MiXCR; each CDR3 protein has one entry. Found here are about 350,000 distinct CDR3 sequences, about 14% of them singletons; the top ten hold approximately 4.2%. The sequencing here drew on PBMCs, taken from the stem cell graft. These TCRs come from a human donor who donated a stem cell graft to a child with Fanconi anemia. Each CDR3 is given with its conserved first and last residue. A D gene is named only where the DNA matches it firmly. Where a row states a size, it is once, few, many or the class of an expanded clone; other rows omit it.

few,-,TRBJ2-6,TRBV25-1,CASSDPKTGANVLTF,TGTGCCAGCAGTGACCCCAAGACTGGGGCCAACGTCCTGACTTTC
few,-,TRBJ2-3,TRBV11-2,CASSSSRFTQYF,TGTGCCAGCAGCTCTTCTAGGTTTACGCAGTATTTT
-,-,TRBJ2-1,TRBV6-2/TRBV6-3,CASSYVEGGYNEQFF,TGTGCCAGCAGTTACGTTGAAGGAGGGTACAATGAGCAGTTCTTC
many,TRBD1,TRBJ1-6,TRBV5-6,CASTGFSGGSSPLHF,TGTGCCAGCACCGGCTTTTCAGGGGGCAGTTCACCCCTCCACTTT
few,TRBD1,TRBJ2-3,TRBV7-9,CASSTRQGLDTQYF,TGTGCCAGCAGCACTCGACAGGGGCTAGATACGCAGTATTTT
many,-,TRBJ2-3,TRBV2,CASSDGRGGTDTQYF,TGTGCCAGCAGTGATGGACGGGGTGGCACAGATACGCAGTATTTT
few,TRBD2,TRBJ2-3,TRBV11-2,CASSLGLAGGPVWDTQYF,TGTGCCAGCAGCTTGGGACTAGCGGGGGGACCGGTCTGGGATACGCAGTATTTT
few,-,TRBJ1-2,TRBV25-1,CASSLGQPYGYTF,TGTGCCAGCAGCTTGGGACAACCCTATGGCTACACCTTC
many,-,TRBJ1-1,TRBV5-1,CASSLSTGRTEAFF,TGCGCCAGCAGCCTGAGCACAGGGAGGACTGAAGCTTTCTTT
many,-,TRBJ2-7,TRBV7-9,CASSFEGFEQYF,TGTGCCAGCAGCTTTGAGGGGTTCGAGCAGTACTTC
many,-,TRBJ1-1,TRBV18,CASSPVGTEAFF,TGTGCCAGCAGTCCGGTGGGGACTGAAGCTTTCTTT
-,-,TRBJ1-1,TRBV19,CASRKPPTGNTEAFF,TGTGCCAGTAGAAAGCCTCCGACAGGAAACACTGAAGCTTTCTTT
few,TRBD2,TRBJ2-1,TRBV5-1,CASSFTGGEAEQFF,TGCGCCAGCAGCTTCACGGGGGGGGAGGCTGAGCAGTTCTTC
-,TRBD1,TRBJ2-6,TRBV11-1,CASNRDRGYSGANVLTF,TGTGCCAGCAACCGGGACAGGGGATACTCTGGGGCCAACGTCCTGACTTTC
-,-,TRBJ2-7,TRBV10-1,CAGYEQYF,TGCGCCGGCTACGAGCAGTACTTC
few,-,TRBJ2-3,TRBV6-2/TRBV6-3,CASSYTGPYSPDTQYF,TGTGCCAGCAGTTACACAGGGCCCTATTCCCCGGATACGCAGTATTTT
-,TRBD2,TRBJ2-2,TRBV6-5,CASSYASGGLFPGELFF,TGTGCCAGCAGTTACGCCAGCGGGGGCCTTTTTCCCGGGGAGCTGTTTTTT
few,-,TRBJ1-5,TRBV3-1,CASSQGHSGQPQHF,TGTGCCAGCAGCCAAGGCCATTCAGGTCAGCCCCAGCATTTT
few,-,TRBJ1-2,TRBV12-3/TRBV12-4,CASSLTRINGYTF,TGTGCCAGCAGTTTAACCCGAATCAATGGCTACACCTTC
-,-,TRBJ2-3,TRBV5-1,CASSLSGAITDTQYF,TGCGCCAGCAGCTTGTCCGGGGCGATCACAGATACGCAGTATTTT
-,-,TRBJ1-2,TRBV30,CAWSVHLDPVGGYTF,TGTGCCTGGAGTGTACATTTGGACCCCGTAGGCGGCTACACCTTC
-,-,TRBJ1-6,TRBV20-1,CSAPDGRSYNSPLHF,TGCAGTGCTCCAGATGGGCGCTCCTATAATTCACCCCTCCACTTT
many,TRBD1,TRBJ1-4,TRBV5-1,CASSLEGGEEKLFF,TGCGCCAGCAGCTTGGAAGGGGGCGAGGAAAAACTGTTTTTT
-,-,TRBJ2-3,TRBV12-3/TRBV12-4,CASSLNTLGSPDTQYF,TGTGCCAGCAGTCTAAATACGCTAGGGAGTCCAGATACGCAGTATTTT
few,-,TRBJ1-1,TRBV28,CASSPPGRLNTEAFF,TGTGCCAGCAGTCCACCGGGACGGCTGAACACTGAAGCTTTCTTT
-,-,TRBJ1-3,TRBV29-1,CSVVVGNTIYF,TGCAGCGTTGTAGTTGGAAACACCATATATTTT
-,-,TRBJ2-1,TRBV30,CAWSHVGEQFF,TGTGCCTGGAGTCACGTGGGCGAGCAGTTCTTC
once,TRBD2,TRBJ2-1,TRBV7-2,CASSPMSGGYNEQFF,TGTGCCAGCAGCCCTATGAGCGGGGGATACAATGAGCAGTTCTTC